This section outlines one T cell receptor (beta chain) sequence together with its context. Antigen unknown. The data were taken from a study of OX40 agonist ivuxolimab in advanced cancers. Regarding the study as a whole: Compared with CD4+, CD8+ T cells on average had more expanded clones.

Data came from immunoSEQ multiplex PCR; TCRdb stores just in-frame clones and leaves some out. Here the sample spans around 27,000 clones, 84% being singletons. In germline, CDR1 is SGHTA, CDR2 FQGNSA. Germline trimming cut 5 bases from V and 1 base from J; bases unmatched to any gene: 8. This CDR3 has 16 amino acids. The chain carries TRBV7-2 and TRBJ2-5; 9 nucleotides line up with TRBD2. The TCR comes from an adult with an advanced solid tumor such as melanoma, head and neck, liver or kidney cancer. Sequenced here: CD4+ or CD8+ T cells sorted from blood, sampled in a trial of the OX40 agonist ivuxolimab. CDR3 sequence (DNA): TGTGCCAGCAGCCCTACGGGACTAGCAATCCAAGAGACCCAGTACTTC. It is translated as CASSPTGLAIQETQYF.